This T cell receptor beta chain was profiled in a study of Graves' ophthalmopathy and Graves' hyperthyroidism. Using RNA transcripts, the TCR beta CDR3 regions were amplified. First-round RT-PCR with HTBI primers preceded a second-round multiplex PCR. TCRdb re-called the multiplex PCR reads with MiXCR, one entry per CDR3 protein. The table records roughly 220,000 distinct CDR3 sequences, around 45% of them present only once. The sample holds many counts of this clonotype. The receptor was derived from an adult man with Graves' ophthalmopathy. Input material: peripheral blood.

The CDR3 region is CASSPTLQENTEAFF. CDR3 bases: TGTGCCAGCAGTCCCACCCTACAGGAAAACACTGAAGCTTTCTTT. V is TRBV2 and J is TRBJ1-1; D is perhaps TRBD1 (5 bases). Germline loops: CDR1 SNHLY, CDR2 FYNNEI. Deletions cut 5 bases from V and 2 bases from J, with 15 bases between. The CDR3 covers 15 residues.